This TCR beta chain came from a study of cytomegalovirus exposure and HLA in healthy donors. Study-level information: The same platform was used for the 100 to 150 validation repertoires and the 500 to 700 first-cohort repertoires, a later analysis reported. Points from the study as a whole: Many donors shared some public TCRs, even though most TCR sequences were rare.

Germline V gene lookup returns CDR1 MGHRA and CDR2 YSYEKL. CDR3 length: 16 residues. The junction had 8 bases not matched to a gene; V was cut back by 3 bases and J by 7 bases. Assay: immunoSEQ multiplex PCR; the TCRdb copy retains only in-frame clones and omits some. This sample yields 170,000 or so clones, of which approximately 83% are seen a single time; approximately 3% belongs to the top ten. This clone appeared a single time. Its antigen remains unknown. While the first cohort had 650 to 850 subjects, the donors belonged to the separate validation cohort of over a hundred subjects. This TCR was recovered from a woman aged 18-29 years in good health and CMV-seropositive. What was sequenced was PBMCs. The gene calls are TRBV4-1 and TRBJ1-6, with TRBD1 matching 8 bases. The CDR3 nucleotides are TGCGCCAGCAGCCAGCCGGACAGGGTGAGAAATTCACCCCTCCACTTT. Protein: CASSQPDRVRNSPLHF.